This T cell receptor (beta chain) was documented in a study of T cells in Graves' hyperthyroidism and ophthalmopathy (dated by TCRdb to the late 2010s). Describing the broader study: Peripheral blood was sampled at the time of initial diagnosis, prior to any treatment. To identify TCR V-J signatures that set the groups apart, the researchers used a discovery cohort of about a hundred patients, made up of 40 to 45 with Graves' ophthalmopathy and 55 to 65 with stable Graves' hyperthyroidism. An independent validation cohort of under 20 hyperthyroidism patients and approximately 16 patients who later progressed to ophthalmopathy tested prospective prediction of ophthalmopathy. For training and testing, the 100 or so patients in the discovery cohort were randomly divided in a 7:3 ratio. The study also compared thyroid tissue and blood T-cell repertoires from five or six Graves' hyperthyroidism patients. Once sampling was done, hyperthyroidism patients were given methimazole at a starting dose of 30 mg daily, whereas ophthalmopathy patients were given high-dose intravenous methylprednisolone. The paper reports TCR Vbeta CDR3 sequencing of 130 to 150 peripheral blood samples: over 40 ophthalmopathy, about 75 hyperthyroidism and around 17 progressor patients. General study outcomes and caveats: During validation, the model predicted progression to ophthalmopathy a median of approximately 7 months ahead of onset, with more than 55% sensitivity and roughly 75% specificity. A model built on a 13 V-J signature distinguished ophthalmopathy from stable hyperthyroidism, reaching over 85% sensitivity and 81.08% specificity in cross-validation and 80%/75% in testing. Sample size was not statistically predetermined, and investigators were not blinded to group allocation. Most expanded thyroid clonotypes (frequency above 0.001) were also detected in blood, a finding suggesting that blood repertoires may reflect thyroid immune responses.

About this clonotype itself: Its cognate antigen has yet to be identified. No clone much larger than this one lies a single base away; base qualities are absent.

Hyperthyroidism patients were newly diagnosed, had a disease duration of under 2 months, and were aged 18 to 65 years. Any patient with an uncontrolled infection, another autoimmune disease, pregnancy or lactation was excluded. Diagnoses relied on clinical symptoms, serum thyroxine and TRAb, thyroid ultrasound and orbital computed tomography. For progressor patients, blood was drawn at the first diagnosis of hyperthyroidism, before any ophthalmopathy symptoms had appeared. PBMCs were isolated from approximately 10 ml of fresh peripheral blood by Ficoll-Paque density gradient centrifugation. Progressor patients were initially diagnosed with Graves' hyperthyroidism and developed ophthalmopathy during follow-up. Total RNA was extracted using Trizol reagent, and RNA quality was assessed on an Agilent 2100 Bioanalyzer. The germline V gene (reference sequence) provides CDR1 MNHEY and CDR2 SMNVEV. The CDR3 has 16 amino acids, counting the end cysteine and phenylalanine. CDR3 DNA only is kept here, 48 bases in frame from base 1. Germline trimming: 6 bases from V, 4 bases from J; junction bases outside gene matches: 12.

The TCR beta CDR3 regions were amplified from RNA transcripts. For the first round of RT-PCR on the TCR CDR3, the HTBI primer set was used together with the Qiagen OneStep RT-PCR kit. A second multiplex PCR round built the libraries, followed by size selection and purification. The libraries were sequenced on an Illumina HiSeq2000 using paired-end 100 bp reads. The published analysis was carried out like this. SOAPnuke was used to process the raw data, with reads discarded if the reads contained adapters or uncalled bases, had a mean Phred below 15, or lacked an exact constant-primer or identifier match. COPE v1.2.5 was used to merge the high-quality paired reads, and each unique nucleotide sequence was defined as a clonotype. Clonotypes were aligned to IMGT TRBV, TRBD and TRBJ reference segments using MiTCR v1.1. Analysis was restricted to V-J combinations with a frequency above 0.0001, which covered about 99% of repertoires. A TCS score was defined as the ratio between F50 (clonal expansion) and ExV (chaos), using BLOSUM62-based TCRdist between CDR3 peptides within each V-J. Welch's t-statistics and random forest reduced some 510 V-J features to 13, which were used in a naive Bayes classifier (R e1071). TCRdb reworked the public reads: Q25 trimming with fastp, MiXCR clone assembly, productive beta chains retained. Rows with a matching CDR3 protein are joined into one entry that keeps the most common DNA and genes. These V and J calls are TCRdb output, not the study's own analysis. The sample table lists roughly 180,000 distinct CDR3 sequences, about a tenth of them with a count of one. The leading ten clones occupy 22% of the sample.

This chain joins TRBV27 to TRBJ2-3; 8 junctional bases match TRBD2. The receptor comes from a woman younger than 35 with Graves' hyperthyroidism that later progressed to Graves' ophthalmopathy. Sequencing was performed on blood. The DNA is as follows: TGTGCCAGCAGCCCTCACCGCACGGGGGGGCCAGATACGCAGTATTTT. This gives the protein CASSPHRTGGPDTQYF.